This T cell receptor beta chain was captured by sequencing in a study of CD8+ T cells in alopecia areata (dated by TCRdb to between 2017 and 2018). Regarding the study in general: Treated patients were enrolled in an open-label pilot trial of oral tofacitinib at 5 to 10 mg twice daily for moderate-to-severe alopecia areata. On the human side, TCRbeta sequencing was run on scalp tissue and on sorted CD4+ and CD8+ peripheral blood T cells from healthy controls and from alopecia areata patients with either patchy or totalis/universalis disease. Tofacitinib-treated patients had biopsies at baseline and at 4 and 24 weeks of treatment, with a later scalp biopsy in several patients. TCRbeta CDR3 regions were amplified by immunoSEQ multiplex PCR with 35 Vbeta forward and 13 Jbeta reverse primers. RNA was obtained with the PAXgene miRNA kit for fixed scalp, the miRNeasy kit for PBMCs, and the RNeasy kit for mouse skin. To study T cell clonal expansion in alopecia areata, the researchers applied high-throughput TCRbeta sequencing to both the C3H/HeJ mouse model and human patients. Tofacitinib was administered for 6 to 18 months, and 6 months of follow-up off drug were then conducted to assess delayed response and recurrence. Scalp clonality was compared among normal scalp (n=4), patchy alopecia areata scalp (n=8), and alopecia totalis/universalis scalp (n=8). General conclusions and limits of the study: Shared TCR sequences between patients were less evident than in mice, which may be partly attributable to HLA diversity in the patient population. Unlike mouse skin, which is dominated by gammadelta T cells, normal human skin has resident alphabeta T cells that are also sequenced, and this complicates analysis of the scalp TCR repertoire. Compared with normal scalp, lesional scalp, particularly in alopecia totalis/universalis, had higher clonality and more expanded CD8+ clones, which suggests antigenic drive.

The sample's time point label, decoded: baseline before oral tofacitinib. Lesional scalp punch biopsies and peripheral blood were collected from alopecia areata patients. After PBMCs were isolated by density centrifugation and stained for CD3, CD4 and CD8, a FACSAria was used to sort CD4+ and CD8+ T cells. The germline V and J ends show losses of 1 base and 1 base respectively, and no gene match explains 5 bases of the junction. Taken from cysteine to phenylalanine, the CDR3 has 17 residues. Just the 51-base CDR3 DNA is kept, in frame starting at base 1. Sequences SGHRS (CDR1) and YFSETQ (CDR2) are obtained from the germline V gene. As concerns this clone: This receptor's antigen is unknown. Qualities for individual bases were not recorded, and no much larger clone is one base off.

The receptor library was made with the immunoSEQ multiplex PCR assay. To provide template for TCR sequencing, every sample had RNA extracted and reverse transcribed into cDNA. First-strand cDNA was synthesized using SuperScript III with a 2:1 mix of oligo-dT and random hexamers. A synthetic immune receptor repertoire was used to gauge amplification bias, and whatever bias remained was removed computationally. In the source study's methods: Raw reads were preprocessed to remove errors, and CDR3 was defined according to IMGT conventions as the region from the conserved cysteine to phenylalanine. Clonality was computed as 1 minus the Shannon entropy, with the entropy normalized by log2 of the number of productive unique TCRs. Whether scalp clones were CD4 or CD8 was inferred by matching scalp TCRbeta sequences against CD4 and CD8 repertoires sorted from blood. TCRdb carries this immuneACCESS record with in-frame sequences only. Its versions omit some clonotypes, under half of them owing to an unresolved V gene in the studies checked, with the rest unexplained. That table is the source of V, J and clone size, and D and trimming were worked out from the DNA. The sample table contains 150,000 or so clones; only one count was recorded for approximately 65% of them. About an eighth of the sample is held by the ten biggest clonotypes.

The chain was built from TRBV5-1 and TRBJ1-1; TRBD1 matches 12 bases in the middle. Source: CD8+ T cells sorted from blood, taken at week 0. This clonotype was sampled from a human donor with alopecia areata. The nucleotide sequence reads as follows: TGCGCCAGCAGCTTGCCGGGACAGGGGGCCCGGAACACTGAAGCTTTCTTT. Translation gives CASSLPGQGARNTEAFF.